The text below deals with one TCR beta chain. Its cognate antigen is unknown. The CDR3 loop spans 13 amino acids. Germline CDR1 and CDR2: MDHEN and SYDVKM. V gave up 2 bases and J gave up 6 bases, with 11 bases separating them. Time point indicated: sample taken at primary tumor resection. Tumor, nontumor lung or frozen PBMC supplied whole RNA that was sequenced unsorted. The data are from a study of spatial heterogeneity in lung cancer. Study-level information: Compared with alpha-chain sequences, beta-chain sequences were consistently detected in greater numbers. Raw sequencing reads included, on average, more than eight appearances of each unique TCR and UMI combination.

A unique molecular identifier was carried by every single TCR cDNA molecule. TCRdb re-analysed the 5' RACE reads in MiXCR, keeping a single row per CDR3 protein. The sample holds 4,000 or so distinct CDR3 sequences, about 18% seen once. Study-wide points: TCRs found ubiquitously expanded in tumor appeared in blood more at resection than at follow-up.

The genes are TRBV28 and TRBJ2-7; D is undetermined. The sequences come from PBMCs, collected at surgery. This sequence originates from a male donor with early-stage non-small cell lung cancer. The CDR3 here is CASSLGTAGEQYF. Here the CDR3 DNA reads TGTGCCAGCAGTTTAGGTACCGCAGGCGAGCAGTACTTC.